What follows are 6 T cell receptor beta chains derived from one specimen sequenced in a study of blood T cell repertoires in COVID-19. Some clones are missing from TCRdb's copy, which holds only in-frame ones; the method was immunoSEQ multiplex PCR. The data show 110,000 or so clones, with about 80% seen just once and about 6.6% held by the top ten. Source material: peripheral blood. These receptors were collected from a woman between 45 and 65 years old with acute or convalescent COVID-19.

This clone was detected only once. V is TRBV7-2 and J is TRBJ2-5; TRBD1 aligns across 8 bases. This CDR3 has 14 residues. From germline, CDR1 is SGHTA and CDR2 FQGNSA. Trimming took 5 bases from V and 1 from J; bases not matched to a gene: 3. The CDR3 spells CASSLDRGQETQYF. The CDR3 nucleotides are TGTGCCAGCAGCCTCGACAGGGGCCAAGAGACCCAGTACTTC. The full variable domain, completed using reference TRBV7-2 and TRBJ2-5, is GAGVSQSPSNKVTEKGKDVELRCDPISGHTALYWYRQSLGQGLEFLIYFQGNSAPDKSGLPSDRFSAERTGGSVSTLTIQRTQQEDSAVYLCASSLDRGQETQYFGPGTRLLVL.

This clone was recorded only once. The genes are TRBV10-3 and TRBJ1-5; D is perhaps TRBD1 (5 bases). CDR1 ENHRY and CDR2 SYGVKD come from the germline V gene. V was clipped by 0 bases and J by 1 base, with 13 bases between them. CDR3 size: 17 residues. The CDR3 is CAISESSGDLSNQPQHF. In DNA form, the CDR3 reads TGTGCCATCAGTGAGTCGAGCGGGGACCTAAGCAATCAGCCCCAGCATTTT.

A single count supports this clone. CDR3 bases: TGCGCCAGCAGCCCGGGGGGGGCGCAGGTCTATGGCTACACCTTC. Its translation: CASSPGGAQVYGYTF. The gene calls are TRBV5-1 and TRBJ1-2; D possibly corresponds to TRBD1 (6 bases). V lost 4 bases and J 4 bases, leaving 17 bases between the germline ends. The V gene's germline CDR1 is SGHRS and CDR2 YFSETQ. This CDR3 is built from 15 residues. Filled out from reference TRBV5-1 and TRBJ1-2, the complete variable domain reads KAGVTQTPRYLIKTRGQQVTLSCSPISGHRSVSWYQQTPGQGLQFLFEYFSETQRNKGNFPGRFSGRQFSNSRSEMNVSTLELGDSALYLCASSPGGAQVYGYTFGSGTRLTVV.

Only one count was recorded for this clone. The chain has TRBV20-1 and TRBJ1-2; the D is unclear. The V gene's germline CDR1 is DFQATT and CDR2 SNEGSKA (reference sequence). CDR3 length: 10 residues. Trimming removed 6 bases from V and 8 bases from J, with 10 bases in between. The CDR3 sequence is CSAQSPGYTF. In DNA form, the CDR3 reads TGCAGTGCCCAGTCCCCCGGCTACACCTTC.

This clone was observed a handful of times. This rearrangement joins TRBV3-1 (or the pseudogene TRBV3-2) to TRBJ1-3, with D perhaps matching TRBD1 (6 bases). The V and J ends lost 5 bases and 0 bases respectively, with 8 bases between them. Germline assignment: CDR1 LGHDT and CDR2 YNNKEL (reference sequence). The CDR3 totals 14 residues. CDR3 amino acids: CASSDRFSGNTIYF. CDR3 sequence (DNA): TGTGCCAGCAGCGACAGGTTCTCTGGAAACACCATATATTTT.

The V call is TRBV7-2, the J call TRBJ2-1; possibly TRBD1 for D (6 bases). CDR3 length: 12 amino acids. Germline CDR1 reads SGHTA; CDR2 reads FQGNSA. V lost 6 bases and J 9 bases, leaving 12 bases between the germline ends. For the CDR3, the DNA is TGTGCCAGCAGTAGATACAGGGCTGAGCAGTTCTTC. This codes for CASSRYRAEQFF.